Below are 21 T cell receptor beta chains sequenced from a single sample in a study of blood T cell repertoires in COVID-19 (dated by TCRdb to 2018 to 2021). Library construction relied on the immunoSEQ multiplex PCR assay. TCRdb took this table from immuneACCESS and kept in-frame rearrangements with V and J called. Such tables lack part of the clones; where checked against another copy, unresolved V genes explain under half of the gap, and the rest is unexplained. Within this sample are fewer than 250,000 clones, with around 83% of them counted one time only. The ten most abundant clones make up 8.2% of the sample. What was sequenced was peripheral blood. These receptors all stem from a woman aged 45-60 years with acute or convalescent COVID-19.

The chain recombines TRBV6-5 with TRBJ2-7, with D perhaps matching TRBD2 (5 bases). The CDR3 is made up of 15 amino acids. Deletions cut 5 bases from V and 0 bases from J, with 14 bases between. Per germline, CDR1 MNHEY and CDR2 SVGAGI. CDR3 sequence: CASSRDYSASYEQYF. DNA for the CDR3: TGTGCCAGCAGTCGAGACTATTCCGCCTCCTACGAGCAGTACTTC.

The V gene is TRBV11-2, the J gene TRBJ1-2, with 7 bases identical to TRBD1. The CDR3 is 14 residues long. The V gene's germline CDR1 is SGHAT and CDR2 FQNNGV. The V gene end was trimmed by 1 base and the J gene end by 6 bases; junction bases not matched to a gene: 5. CDR3 nucleotides: TGTGCCAGCAGCTTAGTACTGACAGGGCATGGCTACACCTTC. Amino acid sequence: CASSLVLTGHGYTF.

The chain has TRBV7-2 and TRBJ2-5; D is possibly TRBD2 (5 bases). This CDR3 comprises 14 residues. CDR1 and CDR2 (germline): SGHTA, FQGNSA. Trimming took off 6 bases at V and 4 bases at J, with 15 bases between the two ends. CDR3 amino acids: CASRSPGSGETQYF. CDR3 sequence (DNA): TGTGCCAGCAGGTCCCCGGGGTCAGGAGAGACCCAGTACTTC.

The chain links TRBV5-4 to TRBJ2-3; D unresolved. Trimming cost V 10 bases and J 2 bases, with 14 bases left between them. Germline V CDR1 and CDR2: SGHNT, YYREEE (reference sequence). The CDR3 has 13 amino acids. CDR3 in amino acids: CAAASGNTDTQYF. The CDR3 DNA reads as TGTGCCGCGGCGAGTGGTAACACAGATACGCAGTATTTT.

V gene TRBV6-1 combines with J gene TRBJ2-7; 10 nucleotides align to TRBD1. Germline CDR1 MNHNS, CDR2 SASEGT. Trimming took 1 base from V and 6 from J; bases not matched to a gene: 18. This CDR3 comprises 19 residues. CDR3 nucleotide sequence: TGTGCCAGCAGTGAAGACGGTGGGGACAGGGGTATTTGGGCCGCCGAGCAGTACTTC. It codes for CASSEDGGDRGIWAAEQYF.

The V and J genes are TRBV7-3 and TRBJ2-1; 10 bases map to TRBD1. With V trimmed by 3 bases and J by 7 bases, 0 bases remained unmatched. In germline, CDR1 is SGHTA, CDR2 FQGTGA. The CDR3 extends over 13 amino acids. The CDR3 loop reads CASSLGQGNEQFF. CDR3 coding DNA: TGTGCCAGCAGCTTGGGACAGGGGAATGAGCAGTTCTTC. Looking up the rest from reference TRBV7-3 and TRBJ2-1 gives the full variable domain: GAGVSQTPSNKVTEKGKYVELRCDPISGHTALYWYRQSLGQGPEFLIYFQGTGAADDSGLPNDRFFAVRPEGSVSTLKIQRTERGDSAVYLCASSLGQGNEQFFGPGTRLTVL.

The gene calls are TRBV19 and TRBJ2-7, with a possible D match to TRBD1 (5 bases). CDR1 LNHDA and CDR2 SQIVND come from the germline V gene (reference sequence). The CDR3 totals 11 residues. Between the trimmed V and J ends, which lost 4 bases and 7 bases, there was a span of 8 bases. The CDR3 DNA sequence: TGTGCCAGTAGTAACCCAGGGGAGCAGTACTTC. It encodes CASSNPGEQYF. The full variable domain, its missing parts supplied by reference TRBV19 and TRBJ2-7, is DGGITQSPKYLFRKEGQNVTLSCEQNLNHDAMYWYRQDPGQGLRLIYYSQIVNDFQKGDIAEGYSVSREKKESFPLTVTSAQKNPTAFYLCASSNPGEQYFGPGTRLTVT.

This clone was counted a single time. The rearrangement uses TRBV9 and TRBJ1-2, with D perhaps TRBD1 (5 bases). The CDR3 sequence is 14 residues long. CDR1 and CDR2 from the germline V gene are SGDLS and YYNGEE. Trimming shortened V by 0 bases and J by 6 bases, and 12 bases separated the two germline ends. The CDR3 protein is CASSVGAGNNGYTF. The CDR3 bases are TGTGCCAGCAGCGTAGGCGCAGGGAACAATGGCTACACCTTC.

In DNA, the CDR3 is TGTGCCAGCAGTGAACAGGGGCAGCCCCAGCATTTT. Amino acid sequence: CASSEQGQPQHF. The genes are TRBV6-1 and TRBJ1-5; perhaps TRBD1 as D (6 bases). The CDR3 contains 12 residues. Germline V gene sequence: CDR1 MNHNS, CDR2 SASEGT. The V end lost 2 bases, the J end lost 7 bases, and 6 bases lay between the germline ends.

V usage is TRBV6-5 and J usage is TRBJ2-1, with 10 bases identical to TRBD2. The CDR3 extends over 15 amino acids. V lost 3 bases and J lost 6; bases outside the gene matches: 5. The germline CDR1 and CDR2 sequences are MNHEY and SVGAGI. This CDR3 reads CASSYTSGASNEQFF. As DNA, the CDR3 is TGTGCCAGCAGTTATACTAGCGGGGCGAGCAATGAGCAGTTCTTC.

The chain recombines TRBV6-2 or TRBV6-3 with TRBJ2-7; D is perhaps TRBD2 (6 bases). There are 14 residues in the CDR3. CDR1 MNHEY and CDR2 SVGEGT come from the germline V gene. V gave up 4 bases and J gave up 3 bases, with 13 bases separating them. Written as DNA, the CDR3 is TGTGCCAGCAGTTTGGCGGGAATCGGCTACGAGCAGTACTTC. Protein sequence: CASSLAGIGYEQYF.

The rearrangement links TRBV28 to TRBJ2-5, with 7 bases fitting TRBD2. Germline CDR1 reads MDHEN; CDR2 reads SYDVKM. J gave up 4 bases and V 6 bases, and 26 bases lay outside the gene matches. CDR3 length equals 20 residues. The CDR3 here is CASRTPSLIGGRGVGETQYF. The DNA of the CDR3 is TGTGCCAGCAGGACCCCTAGCTTAATTGGCGGGAGAGGTGTTGGAGAGACCCAGTACTTC.

This chain links TRBV12-3 or TRBV12-4 with TRBJ1-4; D unclear. The V and J ends lost 5 bases and 8 bases respectively, with 9 bases between them. The CDR3 runs 12 residues. CDR3 DNA: TGTGCCAGCAGTCGGGGTCGCGAAAAACTGTTTTTT. Translated, it gives CASSRGREKLFF.

The gene calls are TRBV24-1 and TRBJ1-5; TRBD1 agrees at 8 bases. The CDR3 length is 17 residues. Unmatched junction bases numbered 8, after V lost 0 bases and J lost 5 bases. The germline V gene encodes CDR1 KGHDR and CDR2 SFDVKD. CDR3 residues: CATSDLVTGGGHQPQHF. The CDR3 bases are TGTGCCACCAGTGATTTGGTCACAGGGGGTGGGCATCAGCCCCAGCATTTT.

The gene calls are TRBV24-1 and TRBJ2-1; TRBD2 matches 11 bases. The CDR3 runs 16 residues. V lost 1 base to trimming and J lost 7 bases; unmatched junction nucleotides: 5. Looked up from germline, CDR1 is KGHDR and CDR2 is SFDVKD. The CDR3 is CATSDFGLAGGNEQFF. In DNA form, the CDR3 reads TGTGCCACCAGTGATTTTGGGCTAGCGGGAGGAAATGAGCAGTTCTTC.

The V call is TRBV28, the J call TRBJ2-1; 11 positions agree with TRBD2. Per the germline V gene, CDR1 is MDHEN and CDR2 is SYDVKM. The CDR3 runs to 16 residues. V was pared by 3 bases and J by 5 bases, with 6 bases of the junction left unmatched. The CDR3 DNA is TGTGCCAGCAGTTTTTTAGCGGGAGGGGCGGACAATGAGCAGTTCTTC. Translated: CASSFLAGGADNEQFF.

This chain connects TRBV12-3 or TRBV12-4 to TRBJ1-2, with D perhaps TRBD1 (6 bases). The V and J ends lost 6 bases and 7 bases respectively, with 9 bases between them. The length of the CDR3 is 11 residues. The CDR3 protein is CASRTGLGYTF. CDR3 in DNA: TGTGCCAGCAGAACAGGGCTTGGCTACACCTTC.

The chain recombines TRBV2 with TRBJ2-3; 9 bases fit TRBD2. The CDR3 covers 14 residues. V gave up 6 bases and J gave up 8 bases; unmatched junction bases: 9. The germline gives CDR1 SNHLY, CDR2 FYNNEI. CDR3 region: CASSGGTSWGTQYF. In DNA form, the CDR3 reads TGTGCCAGCAGCGGGGGGACTAGCTGGGGTACGCAGTATTTT.

This clone was seen just once. The V gene is TRBV29-1, the J gene TRBJ2-2; TRBD2 matches 7 bases. Germline CDR1 is SQVTM and CDR2 is ANQGSEA. CDR3 length: 16 amino acids. The J segment lost 1 base and the V segment lost 1 base, leaving 6 bases of the junction unmatched. CDR3: CSVEGEGRENTGELFF. CDR3 DNA sequence: TGCAGCGTTGAAGGGGAGGGACGGGAGAACACCGGGGAGCTGTTTTTT.

The sample holds a few counts of this clone. This chain connects TRBV7-8 to TRBJ1-1; a possible D gene is TRBD1 (5 bases). The V gene's germline CDR1 is SGHVS and CDR2 FQNEAQ. CDR3 length: 12 amino acids. The ends were cut back, 5 bases at V and 6 bases at J, with 10 bases in the middle. The CDR3 DNA reads as TGTGCCAGCAGCCGCCGGGACTCTGAAGCTTTCTTT. It translates to CASSRRDSEAFF.

The chain employs TRBV5-6 and TRBJ2-7; TRBD2 is a possible D gene (6 bases). This CDR3 region has 16 residues. Deletions cut 6 bases from V and 0 bases from J, with 19 bases between. Germline V gene sequence: CDR1 SGHDT, CDR2 YYEEEE. The CDR3 protein is CASTREIADNSYEQYF. The DNA of the CDR3 is TGTGCCAGCACCAGGGAGATAGCGGATAACTCCTACGAGCAGTACTTC. Based on the CDR3 plus reference TRBV5-6 and TRBJ2-7, the full variable domain is DAGVTQSPTHLIKTRGQQVTLRCSPKSGHDTVSWYQQALGQGPQFIFQYYEEEERQRGNFPDRFSGHQFPNYSSELNVNALLLGDSALYLCASTREIADNSYEQYFGPGTRLTVT.